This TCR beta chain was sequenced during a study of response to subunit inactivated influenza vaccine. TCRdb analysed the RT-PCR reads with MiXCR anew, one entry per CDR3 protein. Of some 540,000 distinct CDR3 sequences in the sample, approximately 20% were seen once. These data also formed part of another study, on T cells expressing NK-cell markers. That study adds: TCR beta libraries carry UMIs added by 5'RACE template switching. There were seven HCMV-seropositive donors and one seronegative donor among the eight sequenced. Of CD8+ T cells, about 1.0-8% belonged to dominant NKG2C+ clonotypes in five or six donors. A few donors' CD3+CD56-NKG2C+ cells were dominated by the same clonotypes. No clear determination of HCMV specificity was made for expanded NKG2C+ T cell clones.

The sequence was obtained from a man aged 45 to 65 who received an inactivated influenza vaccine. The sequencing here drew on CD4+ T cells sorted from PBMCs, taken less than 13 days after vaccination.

DNA for the CDR3: TGCGCCAGCAGCCAAGCCAGCGGCATCGGGGAGCTGTTTTTT. Protein sequence: CASSQASGIGELFF. The V gene is TRBV4-3, the J gene TRBJ2-2; TRBD2 might be the D (5 bases). The CDR3 extends over 14 amino acids. CDR1 is LGHNA and CDR2 is YSLEER in the germline V gene. V was pared by 1 base and J by 7 bases, with 10 bases between.